The source of this T cell receptor beta chain is a study of blood T cell repertoires in COVID-19 (dated by TCRdb to about 2020). Some background on the complete study: Samples from collaborators originated in the United States, Italy and Spain and spanned both the acute and convalescent phases of COVID-19. The material from the prospective study consisted of cDNA or gDNA derived from T cells, B-cell-depleted T cells, or PBMCs. The dataset comprised deeply sampled blood TCRbeta repertoires from subjects exposed to, actively infected with, or recovered from COVID-19. The repertoires were made available in a free public database intended to serve as a resource for research on the immune response to SARS-CoV-2. Samples came from the ongoing ImmuneRACE study (first 160 participants) plus 1,254 subjects from 6 global collaborators. Nearly every sample came with metadata listing a de-identified subject ID, COVID-19 status, age in years and sex. Where available, HLA class I and class II types were taken from metadata supplied by the sample provider and were not determined by assay-based typing. Study-wide findings and limitations: The quantity of clinical and demographic metadata differed by source and by participant and was supplied without curation.

Trimming costs V 0 bases and J 0 bases, and their ends lie 15 bases apart. For CDR1 and CDR2, the germline V gene lists SGHTA and FQGNSA. From its cysteine to its phenylalanine, the CDR3 spans 18 amino acids. Only the CDR3 DNA is retained, 54 bases long and in frame from the first base. The immunoSEQ Assay, a bias-controlled multiplex PCR, was used to amplify TCRbeta CDR3 regions from genomic DNA. As for how the authors treated the data: The number of nucleated cells in each sample was estimated by amplification of reference gene primers within the assay. To quantify the absolute abundance of each unique TCRbeta CDR3 rearrangement, sequence reads were collapsed and filtered. For each sample, productive Simpson clonality was calculated as the square root of Simpson's diversity index across productive rearrangements. TCRdb took this table from immuneACCESS and kept in-frame rearrangements with V and J called. Such tables lack part of the clones; where checked against another copy, unresolved V genes explain under half of the gap, and the rest is unexplained. The V and J calls and the clone size are those of that table, but D and trimming were determined from the DNA. The sample data list fewer than 150,000 clones, and about 90% of these were observed just once. Roughly 4.4% of the sample is taken by the ten largest.

About this clone itself: It has no known antigen specificity. No clone much larger than this one lies a single base away; base qualities are absent.

Each collaborating institution followed its own protocols to collect whole blood in K2EDTA tubes. For TCRbeta analysis, collaborators shipped samples as frozen whole blood, isolated PBMCs, or DNA extracted from either of those sample types. Recombination joined TRBV7-2 with TRBJ1-3; the D segment could be TRBD1, given 5 matching bases. This TCR came from a woman aged 45-60 years with acute or convalescent COVID-19. Sample: peripheral blood. The CDR3 reads as follows: CASSLAGQGETSGNTIYF. The bases read TGTGCCAGCAGCTTAGCGGGGCAGGGTGAGACCTCTGGAAACACCATATATTTT.